This record looks at one T cell receptor beta chain sequence and its context. This specimen belongs to a study of control samples from healthy donors and cancer patients. TCRdb's copy holds only in-frame clones and misses some; the assay was immunoSEQ multiplex PCR. Altogether approximately 140,000 clones are present, roughly 92% being singletons, with the ten largest covering over 9%. The CDR3 has 17 amino acids. Germline CDR1 MNHEY, CDR2 SVGEGT. Deletions cut 2 bases from V and 3 bases from J, with 19 bases between. The chain links TRBV6-2 or TRBV6-3 to TRBJ1-1; D possibly corresponds to TRBD1 (6 bases). This TCR derives from a man aged 30 to 39 in good health. Material for sequencing was blood. CDR3 DNA: TGTGCCAGCAGTTACCCCGAACAGGGCCCGGTGTACACTGAAGCTTTCTTT. As protein: CASSYPEQGPVYTEAFF.